This T cell receptor beta chain was observed in a study of OX40 agonist ivuxolimab in advanced cancers. As for the study more broadly: Ivuxolimab was an agonistic, fully human IgG2 monoclonal antibody directed against OX40 (CD134), a costimulatory receptor. Intravenous ivuxolimab was administered to patients every 2 weeks at six dose levels: 0.01, 0.1, 0.3, 1.5, 3 and 10 mg/kg. Of the approximately 50 dose-escalation patients, hepatocellular carcinoma was present in about 20, melanoma in approximately 15, renal cell carcinoma in 9 and head and neck cancer in 9. In the dose-escalation cohort, 70% to 85% of patients were male, and the mean age was approximately 60 years, with a range of roughly 20 to 80. Patients were allowed to have had prior anti-PD-1, anti-PD-L1 or anti-CTLA-4 therapy, and more than 30% of the dose-escalation patients had previously received checkpoint inhibitors. Partial responses were achieved by three dose-escalation patients, of whom one had hepatocellular carcinoma and two had cutaneous melanoma. Peripheral TCRbeta sequencing aimed to test whether ivuxolimab altered TCR sequence diversity and caused clonal T-cell expansion. The monotherapy dose-escalation portion (N of about 50 patients) of the phase I ivuxolimab trial is reported in the paper. Overall study results and their limits: After ivuxolimab, CD8+ T cells had more expanded clones than CD4+ T cells on average. At doses from 0.1 to 3.0 mg/kg, clonal expansion was seen in both CD4+ and CD8+ blood T cells between baseline and week 6. In the 0.1-3.0 mg/kg groups, partial responders had among the lowest normalized peripheral clonal expansion, particularly in CD8+ T cells. Low levels of normalized T-cell clonal expansion were also seen in some patients who did not respond. The antigen specificity of the clonally expanded peripheral T cells was not determined.

The trial excluded patients who had a history of autoimmune disease or were on systemic immunosuppression. Peripheral blood for TCR sequencing was drawn from every dose cohort at baseline, at cycle 4 day 1 and at cycle 7 day 1. Samples were obtained from an open-label, multicenter, first-in-human phase I dose-escalation trial of ivuxolimab. Adults with locally advanced or metastatic melanoma, renal cell, hepatocellular, or head and neck squamous cell carcinoma were enrolled in the trial. Before TCR sequencing, CD4+ T cells and CD8+ T cells from peripheral blood were sorted into separate populations. V has 6 bases trimmed and J has 5 bases trimmed; junction bases matching no gene number 11. The CDR3 runs 15 amino acids, cysteine and phenylalanine included. Left in the record is the CDR3 DNA by itself, 45 bases read in frame from the first base. Reading the germline V gene gives CDR1 SGHVS and CDR2 FNYEAQ.

Genomic DNA was extracted from sorted cells for sequencing of the TCRbeta CDR3 region. The immunoSEQ Assay was used to sequence the TCRbeta CDR3 regions. The source is immuneACCESS, and TCRdb retained only in-frame sequences with V and J called. Part of the clones is not carried over; for the studies checked, unresolved V genes explain less than half of this, and the remainder is unexplained. The sample has 98,000 or so clones on record, approximately 91% of them singletons. 0.82% of the sample goes to the ten largest clones. This clone was recorded a few times. It has no known antigen specificity. Qualities for individual bases were not recorded, and no much larger clone is one base off.

This clonotype was obtained from an adult with an advanced solid tumor such as melanoma, head and neck, liver or kidney cancer. Sequenced here: CD4+ or CD8+ T cells sorted from blood, sampled in a trial of the OX40 agonist ivuxolimab. The chain is made from TRBV7-6 and TRBJ2-5, and 8 bases in between align with TRBD1. The CDR3 protein is CASSSPGGGVETQYF. In nucleotide form, the sequence is TGTGCCAGCAGTTCCCCAGGGGGCGGGGTGGAGACCCAGTACTTC.